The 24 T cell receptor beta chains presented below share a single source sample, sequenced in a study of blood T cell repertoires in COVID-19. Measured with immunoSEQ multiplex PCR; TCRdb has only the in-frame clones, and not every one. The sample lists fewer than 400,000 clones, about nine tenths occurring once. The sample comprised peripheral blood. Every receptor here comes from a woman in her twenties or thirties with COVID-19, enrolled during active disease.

The CDR3 spells CASSPRQGLATEAFF. In DNA form, the CDR3 reads TGCGCCAGCAGCCCCCGACAGGGGTTAGCCACTGAAGCTTTCTTT. The genes are TRBV4-1 and TRBJ1-1, with TRBD1 identical over 8 bases. Trimming cost V 4 bases and J 4 bases; bases outside gene matches: 8. The CDR3 consists of 15 residues. Germline assignment: CDR1 MGHRA and CDR2 YSYEKL.

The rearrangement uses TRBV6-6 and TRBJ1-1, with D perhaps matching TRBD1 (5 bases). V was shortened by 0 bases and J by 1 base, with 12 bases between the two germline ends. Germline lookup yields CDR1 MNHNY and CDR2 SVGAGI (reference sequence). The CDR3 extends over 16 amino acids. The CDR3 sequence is CASSYSTPGQNTEAFF. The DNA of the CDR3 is TGTGCCAGCAGTTACTCTACCCCTGGACAGAACACTGAAGCTTTCTTT.

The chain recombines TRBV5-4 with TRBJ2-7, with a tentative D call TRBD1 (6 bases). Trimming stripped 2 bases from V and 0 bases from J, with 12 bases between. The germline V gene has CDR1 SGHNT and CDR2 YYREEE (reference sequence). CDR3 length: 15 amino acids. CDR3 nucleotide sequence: TGTGCCAGCAGCTTCCAAAAGGGGGTCTCCTACGAGCAGTACTTC. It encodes CASSFQKGVSYEQYF.

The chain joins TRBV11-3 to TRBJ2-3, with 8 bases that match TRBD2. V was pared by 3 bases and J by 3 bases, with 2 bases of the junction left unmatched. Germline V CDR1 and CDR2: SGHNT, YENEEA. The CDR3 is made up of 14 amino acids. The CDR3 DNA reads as TGTGCCAGCAGCTTCCGCGGGGGGACAGATACGCAGTATTTT. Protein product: CASSFRGGTDTQYF.

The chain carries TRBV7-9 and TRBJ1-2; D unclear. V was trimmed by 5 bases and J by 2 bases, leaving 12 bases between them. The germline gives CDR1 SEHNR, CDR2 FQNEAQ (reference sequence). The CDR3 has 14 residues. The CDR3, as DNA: TGTGCCAGCAGCGCAGACGCGGGGAACTATGGCTACACCTTC. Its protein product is CASSADAGNYGYTF.

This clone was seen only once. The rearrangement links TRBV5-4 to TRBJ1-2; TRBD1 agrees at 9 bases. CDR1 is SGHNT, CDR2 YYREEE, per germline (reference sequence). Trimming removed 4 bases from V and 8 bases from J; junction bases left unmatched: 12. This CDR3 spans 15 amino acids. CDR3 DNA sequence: TGTGCCAGCAGCCTGGACAGGGGAGAAGTGCGGGGCTACACCTTC. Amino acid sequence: CASSLDRGEVRGYTF.

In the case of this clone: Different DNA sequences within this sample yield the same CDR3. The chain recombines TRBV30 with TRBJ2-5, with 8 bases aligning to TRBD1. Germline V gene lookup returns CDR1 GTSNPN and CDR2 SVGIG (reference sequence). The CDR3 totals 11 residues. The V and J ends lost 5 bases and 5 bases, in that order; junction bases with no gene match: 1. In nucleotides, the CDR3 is TGTGCCTGGGACAGGGGCGAGACCCAGTACTTC. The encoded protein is CAWDRGETQYF.

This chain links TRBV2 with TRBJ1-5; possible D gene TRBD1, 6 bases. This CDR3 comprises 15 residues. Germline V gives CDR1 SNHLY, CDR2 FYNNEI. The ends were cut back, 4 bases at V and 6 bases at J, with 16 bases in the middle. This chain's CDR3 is CASSVRQAYAQPQHF. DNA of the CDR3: TGTGCCAGCAGTGTCAGACAGGCTTACGCTCAGCCCCAGCATTTT.

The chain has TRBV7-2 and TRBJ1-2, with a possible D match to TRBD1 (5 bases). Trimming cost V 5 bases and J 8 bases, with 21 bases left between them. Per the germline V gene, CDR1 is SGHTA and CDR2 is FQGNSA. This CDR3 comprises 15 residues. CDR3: CASSLNSPGSGGYTF. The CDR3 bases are TGTGCCAGCAGCCTGAATTCACCAGGGTCTGGGGGCTACACCTTC.

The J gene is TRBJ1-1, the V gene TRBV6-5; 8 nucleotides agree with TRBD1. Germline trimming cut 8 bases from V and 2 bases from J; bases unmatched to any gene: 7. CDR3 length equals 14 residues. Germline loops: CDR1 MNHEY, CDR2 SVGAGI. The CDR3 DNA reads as TGTGCCAGCGTGCCGGGACAGGTAAACACTGAAGCTTTCTTT. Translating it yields CASVPGQVNTEAFF.

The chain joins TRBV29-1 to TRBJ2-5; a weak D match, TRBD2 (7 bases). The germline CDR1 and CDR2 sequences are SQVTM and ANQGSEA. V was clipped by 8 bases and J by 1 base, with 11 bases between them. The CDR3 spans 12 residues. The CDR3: CSMGGAQETQYF. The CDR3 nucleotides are TGCAGCATGGGGGGGGCCCAAGAGACCCAGTACTTC.

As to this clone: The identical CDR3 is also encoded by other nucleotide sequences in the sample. CDR3 sequence (DNA): TGTGCCAGCAGTTACACGGGCACCGGGGAGCTGTTTTTT. This codes for CASSYTGTGELFF. The rearrangement joins TRBV6-5 to TRBJ2-2; D unclear. The length of the CDR3 is 13 residues. Trimming cost V 2 bases and J 4 bases, with 5 bases left between them. Germline V gene lookup returns CDR1 MNHEY and CDR2 SVGAGI.

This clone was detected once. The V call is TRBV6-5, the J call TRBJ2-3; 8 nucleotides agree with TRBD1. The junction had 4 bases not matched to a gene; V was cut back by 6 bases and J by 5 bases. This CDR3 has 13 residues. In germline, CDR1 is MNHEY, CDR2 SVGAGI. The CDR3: CASSRTGQDTQYF. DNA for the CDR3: TGTGCCAGCAGCAGGACAGGGCAAGATACGCAGTATTTT.

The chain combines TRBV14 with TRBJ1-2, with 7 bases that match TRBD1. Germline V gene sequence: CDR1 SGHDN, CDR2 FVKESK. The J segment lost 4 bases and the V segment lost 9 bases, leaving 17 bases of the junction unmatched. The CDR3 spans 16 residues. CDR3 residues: CARIAKISDRAYGYTF. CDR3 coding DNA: TGTGCCAGAATAGCCAAGATCTCCGACAGGGCCTATGGCTACACCTTC.

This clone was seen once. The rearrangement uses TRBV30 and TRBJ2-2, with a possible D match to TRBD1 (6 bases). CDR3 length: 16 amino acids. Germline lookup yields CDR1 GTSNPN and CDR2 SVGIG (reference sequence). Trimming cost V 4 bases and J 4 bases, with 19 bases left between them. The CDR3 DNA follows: TGTGCCTGGATCAGGGGATTTAGATCAGGCACCGGGGAGCTGTTTTTT. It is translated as CAWIRGFRSGTGELFF.

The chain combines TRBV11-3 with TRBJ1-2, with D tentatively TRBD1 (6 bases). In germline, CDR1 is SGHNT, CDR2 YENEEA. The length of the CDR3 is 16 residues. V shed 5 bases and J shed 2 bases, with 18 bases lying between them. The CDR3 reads CASSPREYGQNYGYTF. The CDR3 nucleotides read TGTGCCAGCAGCCCCCGAGAGTACGGACAGAACTATGGCTACACCTTC.

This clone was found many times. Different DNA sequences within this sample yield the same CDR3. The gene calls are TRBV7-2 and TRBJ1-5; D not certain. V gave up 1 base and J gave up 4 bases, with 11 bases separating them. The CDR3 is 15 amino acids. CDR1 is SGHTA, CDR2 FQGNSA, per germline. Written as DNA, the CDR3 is TGTGCCAGCAGCTTAGGAGGGATCGGTAATCAGCCCCAGCATTTT. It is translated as CASSLGGIGNQPQHF.

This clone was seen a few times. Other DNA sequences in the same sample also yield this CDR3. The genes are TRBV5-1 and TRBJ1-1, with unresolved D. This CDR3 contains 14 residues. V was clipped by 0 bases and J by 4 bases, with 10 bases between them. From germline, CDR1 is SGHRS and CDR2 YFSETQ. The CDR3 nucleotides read TGCGCCAGCAGCTTGGGAGGGCAGAGCACTGAAGCTTTCTTT. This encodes CASSLGGQSTEAFF.

The CDR3 protein is CASSNTGEGGQFF. The CDR3 DNA sequence: TGTGCCAGCAGCAATACAGGGGAAGGTGGGCAGTTCTTC. V usage is TRBV7-3 and J usage is TRBJ2-1, with TRBD1 matching over 7 bases. CDR1 SGHTA and CDR2 FQGTGA come from the germline V gene. This CDR3 is built from 13 residues. V lost 5 bases and J lost 12; bases outside the gene matches: 10.

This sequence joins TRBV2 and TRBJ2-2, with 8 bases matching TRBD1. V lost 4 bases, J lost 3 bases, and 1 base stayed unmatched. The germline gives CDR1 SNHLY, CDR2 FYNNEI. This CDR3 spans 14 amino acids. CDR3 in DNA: TGTGCCAGCAGTGTGGACAGGGACACCGGGGAGCTGTTTTTT. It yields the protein CASSVDRDTGELFF.

The CDR3 spells CASTLEGEAFF. In nucleotides, the CDR3 is TGTGCCAGTACCCTAGAGGGCGAAGCTTTCTTT. J is TRBJ1-1 and V is TRBV19; the D is unclear. Looked up from germline, CDR1 is LNHDA and CDR2 is SQIVND (reference sequence). The CDR3 spans 11 residues. V gave up 7 bases and J gave up 8 bases, with 11 bases separating them.

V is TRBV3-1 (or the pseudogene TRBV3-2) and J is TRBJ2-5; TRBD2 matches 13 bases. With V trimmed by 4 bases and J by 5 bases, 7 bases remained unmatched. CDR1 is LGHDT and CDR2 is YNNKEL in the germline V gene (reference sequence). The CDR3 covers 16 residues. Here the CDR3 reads CASSLRTSGGRETQYF. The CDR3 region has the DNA TGTGCCAGCAGCCTACGGACTAGCGGGGGCCGGGAGACCCAGTACTTC.

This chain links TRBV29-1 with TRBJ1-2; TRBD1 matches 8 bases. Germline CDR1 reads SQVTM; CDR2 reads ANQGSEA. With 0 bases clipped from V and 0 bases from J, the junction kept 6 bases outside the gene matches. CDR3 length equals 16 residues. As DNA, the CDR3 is TGCAGCGTTGAAGACAGGGGGCACCTCTCTAACTATGGCTACACCTTC. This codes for CSVEDRGHLSNYGYTF.

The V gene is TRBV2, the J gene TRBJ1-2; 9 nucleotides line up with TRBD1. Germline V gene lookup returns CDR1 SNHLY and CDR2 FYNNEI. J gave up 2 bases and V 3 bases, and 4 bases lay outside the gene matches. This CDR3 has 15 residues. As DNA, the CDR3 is TGTGCCAGCAGTGAGCCCACAGGGGGCAACTATGGCTACACCTTC. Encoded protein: CASSEPTGGNYGYTF.